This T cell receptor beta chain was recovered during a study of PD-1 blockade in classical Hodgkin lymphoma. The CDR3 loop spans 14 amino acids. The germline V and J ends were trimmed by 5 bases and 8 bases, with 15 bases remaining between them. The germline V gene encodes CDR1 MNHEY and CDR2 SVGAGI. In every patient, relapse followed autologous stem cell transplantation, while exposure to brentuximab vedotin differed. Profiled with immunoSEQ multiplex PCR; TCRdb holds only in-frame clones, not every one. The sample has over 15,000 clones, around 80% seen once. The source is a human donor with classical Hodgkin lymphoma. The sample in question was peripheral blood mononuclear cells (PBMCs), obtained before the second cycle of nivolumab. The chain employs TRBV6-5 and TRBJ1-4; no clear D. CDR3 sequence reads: CASSEVRGGEKLFF. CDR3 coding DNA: TGTGCCAGCAGTGAAGTACGGGGAGGAGAAAAACTGTTTTTT.